This T cell receptor (beta chain) was recorded in a study of control samples from healthy donors and cancer patients (TCRdb year 2020). In this sample, this clone turned up once. The target of this receptor is not known. Nothing much larger sits one base from this clone, and base qualities are not available. The library was prepared using the immunoSEQ multiplex PCR assay. The immuneACCESS repertoire file appears here via TCRdb, limited to in-frame rearrangements. These files lack a portion of the clones; in checked studies, under half of the deficit traces to unresolved V genes, and the cause of the others is not known. Recorded for this sample are fewer than 60,000 clones; 90% to 95% of them occurred a single time. 2% to 3% of the sample is held by the ten biggest clonotypes. From the cysteine up to the phenylalanine, the CDR3 has a length of 15 residues. Solely the CDR3 DNA is kept, with 45 bases framed from the first base. V gives up 4 bases and J gives up 0 bases, and the segment between their germline ends measures 11 bases. Reading the germline V gene gives CDR1 LGHNA and CDR2 YNFKEQ.

The receptor comes from a man aged 25 to 45 in good health. Rearrangement joined TRBV4-2 to TRBJ2-3, with no reliable assignment of the D segment. Sequencing input: blood. The nucleotide sequence is given as TGTGCCAGCAGCCCGAAGGACGGTAGCACAGATACGCAGTATTTT. This encodes CASSPKDGSTDTQYF.